Sequencing of this TCR beta chain was carried out in a study of blood T cell repertoires in COVID-19. Across the study: Specimens from acute and convalescent COVID-19 originated in the United States, Italy and Spain. Nucleic acid was either cDNA or gDNA, and it came from T cells, B-cell-depleted T cells, or PBMCs.

How the authors handled the data: Estimation of nucleated cell counts relied on the amplification of reference gene primers. Repertoires were generated with immunoSEQ multiplex PCR, while TCRdb's copy carries only in-frame clones and drops some. For V, J and clone size, that table is used; D and trimming come from the DNA. The sample has roughly 250,000 clones; around 82% are singletons. The CDR3 loop spans 15 amino acids. CDR1 and CDR2 (germline): LGHNA, YNFKEQ. Germline trimming cut 1 base from V and 2 bases from J; bases unmatched to any gene: 3. The chain is built from TRBV4-2 and TRBJ2-3, with 7 bases lining up with TRBD2. Sequenced sample: peripheral blood. The receptor was derived from a woman aged 80 or older with active or convalescent COVID-19. The CDR3 spells CASSQVGTITDTQYF. The DNA of the CDR3 is TGTGCCAGCAGCCAAGTAGGGACTATCACAGATACGCAGTATTTT.